This TCR beta chain was retrieved from a study of beta chain features in type 1 diabetes. The study's findings and limits: Shortening that was moderate but significant affected the TCRB CDR3s of Type 1 diabetes patients in all four CD4+ subsets.

CDR1 MGHDK and CDR2 SYGVNS come from the germline V gene. The V gene end was trimmed by 4 bases and the J gene end by 2 bases; junction bases not matched to a gene: 11. The CDR3 is 17 amino acids. This clone was detected a few times. The antigen is not known. TCRB transcripts that were expressed got sequenced, as all of the isolated RNA had been reverse transcribed. Repertoires were generated with immunoSEQ multiplex PCR, while TCRdb's copy carries only in-frame clones and drops some. The sample records about 170,000 clones, around 7.8% being singletons. The chain combines TRBV25-1 with TRBJ2-7; 10 bases fit TRBD1. The TCR comes from a woman aged 40 to 55 with type 1 diabetes. Specimen: central memory CD4+ T cells from blood. CDR3 in DNA: TGTGCCAGCAGTGGTGGAAGTCGGGACAGGGGCGCCTACGAGCAGTACTTC. Translating it yields CASSGGSRDRGAYEQYF.